This TCR beta chain is from a study of T-cell reconstitution after alpha-beta-depleted transplantation in children. Using unique molecular identifiers, the investigators prepared the TCRbeta library. TCRdb re-derived calls from the PCR reads in MiXCR, one entry per CDR3 protein. The sample has more than 200,000 distinct CDR3 sequences, roughly 25% seen once. Germline-derived CDR1 and CDR2 are MNHEY and SMNVEV (reference sequence). V gave up 0 bases and J gave up 5 bases, with 15 bases separating them. CDR3 size: 16 residues. The TCR was taken from a girl aged 2-10 years with Fanconi anemia, due to receive a stem cell transplant. The rearrangement joins TRBV27 to TRBJ2-3; TRBD1 is a possible D gene (6 bases). The sequences come from PBMCs, collected before TCRalphabeta/CD19-depleted stem cell transplant. CDR3 DNA sequence: TGTGCCAGCAGTTTATCGGGAAGGGGGATGGGAGATACGCAGTATTTT. Residues: CASSLSGRGMGDTQYF.